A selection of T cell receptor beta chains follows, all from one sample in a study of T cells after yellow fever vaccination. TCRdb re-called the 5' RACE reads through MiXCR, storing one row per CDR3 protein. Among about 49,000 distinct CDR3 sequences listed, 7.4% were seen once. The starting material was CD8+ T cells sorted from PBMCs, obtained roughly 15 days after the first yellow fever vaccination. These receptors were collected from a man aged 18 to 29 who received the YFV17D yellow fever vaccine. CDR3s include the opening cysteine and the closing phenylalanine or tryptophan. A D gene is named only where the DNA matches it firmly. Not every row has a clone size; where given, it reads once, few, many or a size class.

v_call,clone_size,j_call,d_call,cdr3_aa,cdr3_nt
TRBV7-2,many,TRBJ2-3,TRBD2,CASSLTGGADTQYF,TGTGCCAGCAGCTTGACGGGGGGTGCAGATACGCAGTATTTT
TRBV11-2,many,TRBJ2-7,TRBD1,CASSLEGQNYEQYF,TGTGCCAGCAGCTTAGAGGGACAGAACTACGAGCAGTACTTC
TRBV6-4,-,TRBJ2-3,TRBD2,CASSSGLAGSDTQYF,TGTGCCAGCAGTTCAGGACTAGCGGGGTCAGATACGCAGTATTTT
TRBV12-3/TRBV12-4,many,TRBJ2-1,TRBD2,CASSPTSGGARQFF,TGTGCCAGCAGCCCGACTAGCGGGGGGGCCCGGCAGTTCTTC
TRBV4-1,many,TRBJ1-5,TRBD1,CASSQEFQGAYQPQHF,TGCGCCAGCAGCCAAGAGTTCCAGGGGGCATATCAGCCCCAGCATTTT
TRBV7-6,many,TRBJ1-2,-,CASSPGGGYGYTF,TGTGCCAGCAGCCCAGGCGGAGGGTATGGCTACACCTTC
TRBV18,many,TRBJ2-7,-,CASSPPPRYSYEQYF,TGTGCCAGCTCACCACCCCCCAGGTACTCCTACGAGCAGTACTTC
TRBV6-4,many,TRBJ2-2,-,CASSEGTNTGELFF,TGTGCCAGCAGTGAAGGGACTAACACCGGGGAGCTGTTTTTT
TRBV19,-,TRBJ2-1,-,CASSIGSRSSYNEQFF,TGTGCCAGTAGTATAGGGTCCCGGAGCTCCTACAATGAGCAGTTCTTC
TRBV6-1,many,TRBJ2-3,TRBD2,CASSPGLAGGPGTDTQYF,TGTGCCAGCAGTCCCGGACTAGCGGGGGGGCCTGGCACAGATACGCAGTATTTT
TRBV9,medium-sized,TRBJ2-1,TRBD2,CASSEGTNYNEQFF,TGTGCCAGCAGCGAGGGGACTAACTACAATGAGCAGTTCTTC
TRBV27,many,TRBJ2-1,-,CASSLGTAYNEQFF,TGTGCCAGCAGTTTAGGGACCGCATACAATGAGCAGTTCTTC
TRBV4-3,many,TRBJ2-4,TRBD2,CASSQETSGPWAQYF,TGCGCCAGCAGCCAAGAGACTAGCGGACCCTGGGCTCAGTACTTC
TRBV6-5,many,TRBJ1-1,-,CASSFWGYGEAFF,TGTGCCAGCAGTTTCTGGGGGTATGGTGAAGCTTTCTTT
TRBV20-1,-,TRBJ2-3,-,CSAAGQRRADTQYF,TGCAGTGCAGCAGGCCAGCGGCGGGCAGATACGCAGTATTTT
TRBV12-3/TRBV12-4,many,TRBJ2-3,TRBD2,CASRALAGRSTDTQYF,TGTGCCAGCAGAGCTCTAGCGGGACGAAGCACAGATACGCAGTATTTT
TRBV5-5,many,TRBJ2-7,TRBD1,CASSLVATGGPVEQYF,TGTGCCAGCAGCTTGGTAGCGACAGGGGGTCCAGTCGAGCAGTACTTC
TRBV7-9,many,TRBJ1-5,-,CASSSGWELAQHF,TGTGCCAGCAGCTCGGGGTGGGAGTTGGCCCAGCATTTT
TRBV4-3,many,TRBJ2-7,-,CASSQGQGRAYEQYF,TGCGCCAGCAGCCAAGGCCAGGGGAGGGCCTACGAGCAGTACTTC
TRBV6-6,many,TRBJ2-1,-,CASSFRQHNEQFF,TGTGCCAGCAGTTTCCGACAACACAATGAGCAGTTCTTC
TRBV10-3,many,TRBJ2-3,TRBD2,CAISASSGFTDTQYF,TGTGCCATCAGTGCATCTAGCGGCTTCACAGATACGCAGTATTTT
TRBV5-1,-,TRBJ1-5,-,CASSLEQDSNQPQHF,TGCGCCAGCAGCTTGGAGCAAGATAGCAATCAGCCCCAGCATTTT
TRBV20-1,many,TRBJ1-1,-,CSARETRGPENMNTEAFF,TGCAGTGCTAGAGAAACCCGGGGGCCAGAGAACATGAACACTGAAGCTTTCTTT
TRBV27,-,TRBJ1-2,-,CASSSYRAGYGYTF,TGTGCCAGCAGTTCGTACAGGGCAGGGTATGGCTACACCTTC
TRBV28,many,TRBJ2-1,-,CASRRLRDSAGNEQFF,TGTGCCAGCAGGCGCCTTAGGGACTCTGCGGGGAATGAGCAGTTCTTC
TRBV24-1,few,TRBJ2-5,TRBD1,CATSDNIRGQGNETQYF,TGTGCCACCAGTGACAACATAAGGGGGCAGGGAAATGAGACCCAGTACTTC
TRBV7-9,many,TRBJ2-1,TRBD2,CASSSPREGHNEQFF,TGTGCCAGCAGCTCCCCCCGGGAGGGGCACAATGAGCAGTTCTTC
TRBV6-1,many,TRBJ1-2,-,CASSEAGTAAYGYTF,TGTGCCAGCAGTGAAGCTGGGACGGCTGCTTATGGCTACACCTTC
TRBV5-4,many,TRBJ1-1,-,CASSSRVAMNTEAFF,TGTGCCAGCAGCTCCAGGGTTGCCATGAACACTGAAGCTTTCTTT
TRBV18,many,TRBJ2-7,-,CASSRALGEQYF,TGTGCCAGCTCACGAGCCTTGGGGGAGCAGTACTTC
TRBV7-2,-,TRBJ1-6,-,CASSSPGREGGPPLHF,TGTGCCAGCAGCTCCCCGGGACGGGAGGGAGGGCCACCCCTCCACTTT
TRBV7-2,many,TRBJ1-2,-,CASSFYNRDVQRSGYTF,TGTGCCAGCAGCTTTTACAACCGGGACGTGCAACGATCTGGCTACACCTTC